The entry below describes one T cell receptor beta chain. Its antigen is not known. The data were taken from a study of cytomegalovirus exposure and HLA in healthy donors. Overall study findings and caveats: Subsequent analysis of the 100 to 150 validation repertoires found a tendency for first-cohort TCR clusters to co-occur. Usually a TCR sequence was rare, but some public TCRs were found in many donors.

Assay: immunoSEQ multiplex PCR; the TCRdb copy retains only in-frame clones and omits some. The data show approximately 160,000 clones, about 86% seen once. The donors belonged to the approximately 120-subject validation cohort, separate from the roughly 670-subject first cohort. The receptor's source is a woman younger than 45 in good health and CMV-seronegative. Material for sequencing was PBMCs.

The CDR3 sequence: CASSLVGGETQYF. CDR3 DNA: TGTGCCAGCAGCTTGGTTGGGGGGGAGACCCAGTACTTC. This rearrangement joins TRBV5-4 to TRBJ2-5; a weak D match, TRBD2 (6 bases). The CDR3 loop spans 13 amino acids. Germline V gene lookup returns CDR1 SGHNT and CDR2 YYREEE (reference sequence). Trimming took off 0 bases at V and 5 bases at J, with 8 bases between the two ends.